Reported below is one T cell receptor (beta chain). This sample was taken from a study of OX40 agonist ivuxolimab in advanced cancers. Method: immunoSEQ multiplex PCR; TCRdb's copy keeps in-frame clones and lacks some. The repertoire holds tens of thousands of clones, with approximately 87% as singletons. The sample was CD4+ or CD8+ T cells sorted from blood, taken in a trial of the OX40 agonist ivuxolimab. This TCR was recovered from an adult with an advanced solid tumor such as melanoma, head and neck, liver or kidney cancer.

CDR3 bases: TGTGCCAGCAGTTTGGGACAGGGGAGCACAGATACGCAGTATTTT. Its translation: CASSLGQGSTDTQYF. V and J are TRBV6-5 and TRBJ2-3, with 10 positions matching TRBD1. The CDR3 runs to 15 residues. Germline V gene sequence: CDR1 MNHEY, CDR2 SVGAGI. V lost 4 bases and J lost 0; bases outside the gene matches: 1.